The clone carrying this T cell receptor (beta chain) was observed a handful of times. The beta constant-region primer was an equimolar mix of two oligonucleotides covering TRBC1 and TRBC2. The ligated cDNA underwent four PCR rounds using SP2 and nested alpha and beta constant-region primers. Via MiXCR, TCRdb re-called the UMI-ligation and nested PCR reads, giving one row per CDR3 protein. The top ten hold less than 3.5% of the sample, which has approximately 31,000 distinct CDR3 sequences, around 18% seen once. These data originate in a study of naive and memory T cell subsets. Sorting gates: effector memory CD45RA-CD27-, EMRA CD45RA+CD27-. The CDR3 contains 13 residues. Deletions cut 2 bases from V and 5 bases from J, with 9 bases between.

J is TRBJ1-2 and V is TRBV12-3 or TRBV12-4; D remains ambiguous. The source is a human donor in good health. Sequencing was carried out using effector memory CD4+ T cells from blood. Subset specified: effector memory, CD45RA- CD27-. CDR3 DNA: TGTGCCAGCAGTTTACGGGCGGCGTATGGCTACACCTTC. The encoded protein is CASSLRAAYGYTF.